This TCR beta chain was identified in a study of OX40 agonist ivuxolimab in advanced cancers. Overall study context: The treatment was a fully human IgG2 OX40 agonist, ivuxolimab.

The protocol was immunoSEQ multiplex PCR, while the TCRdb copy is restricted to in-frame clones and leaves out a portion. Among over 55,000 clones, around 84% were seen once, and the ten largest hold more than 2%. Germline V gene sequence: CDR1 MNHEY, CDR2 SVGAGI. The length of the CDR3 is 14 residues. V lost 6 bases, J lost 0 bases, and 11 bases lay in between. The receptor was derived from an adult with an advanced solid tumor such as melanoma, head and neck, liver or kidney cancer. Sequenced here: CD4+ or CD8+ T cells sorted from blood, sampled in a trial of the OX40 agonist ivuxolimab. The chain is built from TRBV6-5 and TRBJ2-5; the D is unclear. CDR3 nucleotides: TGTGCCAGCAGCTCCCAGTTGGACCAAGAGACCCAGTACTTC. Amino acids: CASSSQLDQETQYF.